The source of this T cell receptor beta chain is a study of control samples from healthy donors and cancer patients. The assay was immunoSEQ multiplex PCR, and TCRdb's table has in-frame clones only and misses some. This table holds some 74,000 clones, approximately 91% found once. Per the germline V gene, CDR1 is MGHDK and CDR2 is SYGVNS. Trimming stripped 9 bases from V and 5 bases from J, with 13 bases between. The CDR3 loop spans 13 amino acids. The chain recombines TRBV25-1 with TRBJ1-4; no clear D gene. Sequenced input: blood. The receptor's source is a woman in her forties or fifties in good health. CDR3 DNA: TGTGCCAGTAAATCACAGTTCAATGAAAAACTGTTTTTT. This translates into CASKSQFNEKLFF.